A single sample gave rise to the 32 T cell receptor beta chains below, sequenced in a study of control samples from healthy donors and cancer patients. Sequencing used immunoSEQ multiplex PCR; TCRdb keeps in-frame clones, though not all of them. The repertoire includes 110,000 to 150,000 clones, 89% of them detected once, and 4% to 5.5% sits in the top ten. The sequenced sample consisted of blood. These receptors came from a man in his thirties or forties in good health.

The genes are TRBV5-6 and TRBJ2-3; the match to TRBD2 covers 11 bases. V lost 7 bases, J lost 3 bases, and 4 bases stayed unmatched. The CDR3 runs 14 residues. Germline lookup yields CDR1 SGHDT and CDR2 YYEEEE. CDR3 region: CASWGLAETDTQYF. CDR3 coding DNA: TGTGCCAGCTGGGGACTAGCGGAGACAGATACGCAGTATTTT.

V usage is TRBV30 and J usage is TRBJ1-6, with 8 bases fitting TRBD1. The CDR3 has 15 amino acids. Germline V lookup: CDR1 GTSNPN, CDR2 SVGIG (reference sequence). J was trimmed by 11 bases and V by 4 bases; bases with no gene match: 13. As DNA, the CDR3 is TGTGCCTGGACCCACGGCGACAGGGGATTTGCACCCCTCCACTTT. It is translated as CAWTHGDRGFAPLHF.

This clone occurred once. The chain links TRBV5-4 to TRBJ2-2; D is tentatively TRBD1 or TRBD2 (5 bases each). This CDR3 contains 13 residues. Between the trimmed V and J ends, which lost 3 bases and 6 bases, there was a span of 9 bases. Per the germline V gene, CDR1 is SGHNT and CDR2 is YYREEE (reference sequence). The CDR3 reads CASSSRGPGELFF. CDR3 bases: TGTGCCAGCAGCTCACGGGGACCCGGGGAGCTGTTTTTT. Based on the CDR3 plus reference TRBV5-4 and TRBJ2-2, the full variable domain is ETGVTQSPTHLIKTRGQQVTLRCSSQSGHNTVSWYQQALGQGPQFIFQYYREEENGRGNFPPRFSGLQFPNYSSELNVNALELDDSALYLCASSSRGPGELFFGEGSRLTVL.

CDR3 in amino acids: CASSAAASAFNEQFF. The CDR3 bases are TGTGCCAGCAGTGCGGCGGCTAGCGCATTCAATGAGCAGTTCTTC. The rearrangement links TRBV9 to TRBJ2-1; possibly TRBD2 for D (6 bases). The germline V gene encodes CDR1 SGDLS and CDR2 YYNGEE. Deletions cut 5 bases from V and 6 bases from J, with 18 bases between. The CDR3 is 15 residues long.

The chain joins TRBV5-6 to TRBJ1-2, with 8 positions matching TRBD1. The CDR3 contains 18 residues. V lost 3 bases and J lost 4; bases outside the gene matches: 17. Germline lookup yields CDR1 SGHDT and CDR2 YYEEEE. The CDR3 is CASSSRGRRDRSRYGYTF. Here the CDR3 DNA reads TGTGCCAGCAGCTCCCGGGGACGAAGGGACAGGTCGCGCTATGGCTACACCTTC.

This sequence joins TRBV19 and TRBJ1-5; the D is unclear. The V and J ends lost 3 bases and 0 bases respectively, with 6 bases between them. Germline CDR1 and CDR2: LNHDA and SQIVND (reference sequence). The CDR3 contains 14 residues. The CDR3 is CASSIIVSNQPQHF. CDR3 bases: TGTGCCAGTAGTATTATAGTTAGCAATCAGCCCCAGCATTTT.

The genes are TRBV2 and TRBJ1-1; D uncertain. The CDR3 sequence is 11 residues long. V dropped 11 bases and J dropped 8 bases, with 15 bases sitting between them. Germline CDR1 SNHLY, CDR2 FYNNEI. CDR3 amino acids: CAGGGRLEAFF. In DNA, the CDR3 is TGTGCCGGCGGTGGGAGGTTAGAAGCTTTCTTT.

This clone was counted a single time. DNA for the CDR3: TGTGCCAGCAGCCTTTTCCGGGACAGCTCCTACGAGCAGTACTTC. Its translation: CASSLFRDSSYEQYF. The rearrangement uses TRBV3-1 (or the pseudogene TRBV3-2) and TRBJ2-7, with TRBD1 matching over 7 bases. Per the germline V gene, CDR1 is LGHDT and CDR2 is YNNKEL (reference sequence). V was pared by 4 bases and J by 0 bases, with 6 bases of the junction left unmatched. This CDR3 has 15 residues.

This rearrangement joins TRBV3-1 (or the pseudogene TRBV3-2) to TRBJ1-6; D is unresolved. Germline values: CDR1 LGHDT, CDR2 YNNKEL (reference sequence). This CDR3 is built from 14 residues. V lost 1 base, J lost 10 bases, and 11 bases lay in between. CDR3 sequence: CASSQVHTGSPLHF. The DNA of the CDR3 is TGTGCCAGCAGCCAAGTTCACACGGGGTCACCCCTCCACTTT.

The rearrangement uses TRBV9 and TRBJ2-1; D could derive from TRBD1 or TRBD2 (5 bases each). Per germline, CDR1 SGDLS and CDR2 YYNGEE. The CDR3 consists of 14 residues. Trimming shortened V by 0 bases and J by 10 bases, and 14 bases separated the two germline ends. CDR3 sequence reads: CASSVEGRTVEQFF. The CDR3 bases are TGTGCCAGCAGCGTAGAGGGACGGACCGTGGAGCAGTTCTTC. The whole variable domain, remainder taken from reference TRBV9 and TRBJ2-1, is DSGVTQTPKHLITATGQRVTLRCSPRSGDLSVYWYQQSLDQGLQFLIQYYNGEERAKGNILERFSAQQFPDLHSELNLSSLELGDSALYFCASSVEGRTVEQFFGPGTRLTVL.

This chain links TRBV4-3 with TRBJ2-1; TRBD2 agrees at 9 bases. CDR1 and CDR2 (germline): LGHNA, YSLEER. The CDR3 is 16 amino acids. V shed 0 bases, J shed 2 bases, and the junction held 2 bases outside the gene matches. CDR3 nucleotides: TGCGCCAGCAGCCAAGATCCTAGCGGGACCTACAATGAGCAGTTCTTC. As protein: CASSQDPSGTYNEQFF.

V gene TRBV12-5 combines with J gene TRBJ2-7; TRBD2 is a possible D gene (6 bases). This CDR3 has 13 amino acids. Germline loops: CDR1 LGHNT, CDR2 FRNRAP. Deletions cut 5 bases from V and 6 bases from J, with 14 bases between. CDR3 sequence (DNA): TGTGCTAGTGGTATCTCCGGGGGATCCGAGCAGTACTTC. Translation: CASGISGGSEQYF.

This chain joins TRBV11-2 and TRBJ1-1; 7 nucleotides line up with TRBD1. V gave up 6 bases and J gave up 1 base; unmatched junction bases: 8. The germline V gene encodes CDR1 SGHAT and CDR2 FQNNGV. CDR3 length equals 15 residues. CDR3 DNA sequence: TGTGCCAGCAGAGGGGTCAGGGGGAAGAACACTGAAGCTTTCTTT. This encodes CASRGVRGKNTEAFF.

Here the CDR3 reads CASRSNYNEQFF. CDR3 bases: TGTGCCAGCAGGTCTAACTACAATGAGCAGTTCTTC. The V call is TRBV6-6, the J call TRBJ2-1; D remains ambiguous. The V end lost 6 bases, the J end lost 3 bases, and 6 bases lay between the germline ends. The germline CDR1 and CDR2 sequences are MNHNY and SVGAGI (reference sequence). CDR3 length equals 12 residues.

This clone was counted between two and nine times. The rearrangement joins TRBV2 to TRBJ2-2; D might be TRBD2 (5 bases). Germline CDR1 reads SNHLY; CDR2 reads FYNNEI. CDR3 length equals 13 residues. Trimming stripped 6 bases from V and 4 bases from J, with 9 bases between. Here the CDR3 reads CASRDFSTGELFF. For the CDR3, the DNA is TGTGCCAGCAGGGACTTCTCCACCGGGGAGCTGTTTTTT.

The V and J genes are TRBV4-1 and TRBJ2-5, with 11 bases matching TRBD2. CDR3 length equals 15 residues. CDR1 is MGHRA and CDR2 is YSYEKL in the germline V gene. V was pared by 6 bases and J by 4 bases, with 7 bases of the junction left unmatched. In DNA form, the CDR3 reads TGCGCCAGCAGAGTGACACTAGCGGGGGCAGAGACCCAGTACTTC. As protein: CASRVTLAGAETQYF.

This chain links TRBV3-1 (or the pseudogene TRBV3-2) with TRBJ2-7; no firm D call. Trimming removed 4 bases from V and 2 bases from J, with 9 bases in between. The germline V gene has CDR1 LGHDT and CDR2 YNNKEL (reference sequence). CDR3 length: 13 residues. The CDR3 bases are TGTGCCAGCAGCCCCGGTGGCACCTACGAGCAGTACTTC. This encodes CASSPGGTYEQYF.

This clone was counted a single time. The chain couples TRBV4-1 to TRBJ2-2; no reliable D call. V lost 4 bases, J lost 7 bases, and 13 bases lay in between. Germline CDR1 reads MGHRA; CDR2 reads YSYEKL. The CDR3 runs 14 residues. The DNA of the CDR3 is TGCGCCAGCAGCCGCCAGGTTGGGGTCGGGGAGCTGTTTTTT. It translates to CASSRQVGVGELFF.

The chain is built from TRBV6-5 and TRBJ2-1; TRBD2 matches 8 bases. The CDR3 covers 14 residues. Germline V gives CDR1 MNHEY, CDR2 SVGAGI. The ends lost 5 bases at V and 7 bases at J; junction bases unmatched: 7. CDR3 DNA sequence: TGTGCCAGCAGTCCCCGGGGGGGGGAGAATGAGCAGTTCTTC. Translation gives CASSPRGGENEQFF.

The V gene is TRBV7-9, the J gene TRBJ1-1; TRBD1 matches at 8 bases. The CDR3 has 14 amino acids. The V segment lost 0 bases and the J segment 4 bases; nucleotides outside the gene matches: 1. CDR1 SEHNR and CDR2 FQNEAQ come from the germline V gene (reference sequence). CDR3 sequence reads: CASSLAQGVTEAFF. CDR3 nucleotides: TGTGCCAGCAGCTTAGCACAGGGGGTCACTGAAGCTTTCTTT.

The V call is TRBV9, the J call TRBJ1-1; D perhaps matches TRBD1 (5 bases). V was shortened by 3 bases and J by 1 base, with 16 bases between the two germline ends. This CDR3 region has 16 residues. Per germline, CDR1 SGDLS and CDR2 YYNGEE. CDR3 loop: CASSASPGRQNTEAFF. The CDR3 nucleotides are TGTGCCAGCAGCGCGTCCCCGGGACGTCAGAACACTGAAGCTTTCTTT.

The CDR3 nucleotides read TGTGCCAGCAGCTCGGGGGGACAGGGGTTGGGTGGCTACACCTTC. Translation gives CASSSGGQGLGGYTF. This rearrangement joins TRBV5-4 to TRBJ1-2, with 10 bases lining up with TRBD1. The germline gives CDR1 SGHNT, CDR2 YYREEE (reference sequence). This CDR3 comprises 15 residues. V shed 3 bases, J shed 7 bases, and the junction held 9 bases outside the gene matches. Variable domain in full (rest from reference TRBV5-4 and TRBJ1-2): ETGVTQSPTHLIKTRGQQVTLRCSSQSGHNTVSWYQQALGQGPQFIFQYYREEENGRGNFPPRFSGLQFPNYSSELNVNALELDDSALYLCASSSGGQGLGGYTFGSGTRLTVV.

V and J are TRBV5-4 and TRBJ1-1; D may be TRBD1 (6 bases). Trimming left V 1 base short and J 5 bases short, with 12 bases between. CDR1 is SGHNT and CDR2 is YYREEE in the germline V gene (reference sequence). This CDR3 contains 14 residues. DNA of the CDR3: TGTGCCAGCAGCTTGTATCAGGGGAGGACTGAAGCTTTCTTT. Amino acids: CASSLYQGRTEAFF.

This clone has more than one count but fewer than ten. The chain uses TRBV6-6 and TRBJ1-2; D call uncertain. Germline CDR1 is MNHNY and CDR2 is SVGAGI (reference sequence). V was shortened by 1 base and J by 8 bases, with 14 bases between the two germline ends. The CDR3 totals 14 residues. CDR3 nucleotide sequence: TGTGCCAGCAGTTACTTGACGGGCAGTGAAGGCTACACCTTC. Its protein product is CASSYLTGSEGYTF.

The chain joins TRBV2 to TRBJ2-3; TRBD2 matches at 12 bases. The CDR3 sequence is 15 residues long. Germline assignment: CDR1 SNHLY and CDR2 FYNNEI. J was trimmed by 2 bases and V by 7 bases; bases with no gene match: 4. The CDR3 here is CASTSSGGVTDTQYF. The CDR3 coding sequence is TGTGCCAGCACCTCTAGCGGGGGGGTCACAGATACGCAGTATTTT.

The chain recombines TRBV4-1 with TRBJ1-5; 7 bases are a match to TRBD1. The V segment lost 4 bases and the J segment 5 bases; nucleotides outside the gene matches: 5. CDR1 is MGHRA and CDR2 is YSYEKL in the germline V gene. The CDR3 spans 14 residues. Here the CDR3 DNA reads TGCGCCAGCAGCCCGGACAGGCCCGATCAGCCCCAGCATTTT. Amino acids: CASSPDRPDQPQHF.

This chain links TRBV7-2 with TRBJ2-3, with 10 bases aligning to TRBD2. From germline, CDR1 is SGHTA and CDR2 FQGNSA. The CDR3 is 16 amino acids. Trimming took 4 bases from V and 6 from J; bases not matched to a gene: 10. DNA for the CDR3: TGTGCCAGCAGCTCAAGCGGGGGGGGTTCGCTTGATACGCAGTATTTT. This gives the protein CASSSSGGGSLDTQYF.

The rearrangement links TRBV10-3 to TRBJ2-1; 11 nucleotides match TRBD2. The V segment lost 4 bases and the J segment 7 bases; nucleotides outside the gene matches: 12. Germline V gene lookup returns CDR1 ENHRY and CDR2 SYGVKD. This CDR3 has 17 residues. DNA of the CDR3: TGTGCCATCAGTGGGACAGGTAGCGGGGGGGCCTTGAATGAGCAGTTCTTC. This gives the protein CAISGTGSGGALNEQFF.

The genes are TRBV10-3 and TRBJ1-1, with TRBD1 matching over 7 bases. Germline CDR1 and CDR2: ENHRY and SYGVKD. The length of the CDR3 is 15 residues. Trimming took 6 bases from V and 3 from J; bases not matched to a gene: 10. The DNA for the CDR3 is TGTGCCATCAGGGCTATGACAGGGACGGACACTGAAGCTTTCTTT. This sequence encodes CAIRAMTGTDTEAFF.

The chain is built from TRBV19 and TRBJ1-3; D is unclear. V lost 4 bases to trimming and J lost 1 base, with 8 bases between them. Germline loops: CDR1 LNHDA, CDR2 SQIVND (reference sequence). This CDR3 contains 14 residues. In nucleotides, the CDR3 is TGTGCCAGTAGTAGCCAAGGGTCTGGAAACACCATATATTTT. Protein product: CASSSQGSGNTIYF.

The genes are TRBV9 and TRBJ1-6; 10 nucleotides align to TRBD1. Trimming at V came to 0 bases and at J to 8 bases, leaving 5 bases not matched to a gene. This CDR3 is built from 16 residues. In germline, CDR1 is SGDLS, CDR2 YYNGEE. CDR3 sequence (DNA): TGTGCCAGCAGCGTAGTCCCCGGGACAGGGGATTCACCCCTCCACTTT. It yields the protein CASSVVPGTGDSPLHF.

This clone was seen just once. This chain links TRBV3-1 (or the pseudogene TRBV3-2) with TRBJ1-4; maybe TRBD1 (6 bases). The CDR3 length is 13 residues. CDR1 is LGHDT and CDR2 is YNNKEL in the germline V gene (reference sequence). V was cut by 6 bases and J by 5 bases, with 10 bases left in between. The CDR3: CASSKGGNEKLFF. The CDR3 nucleotides read TGTGCCAGCAGTAAAGGGGGAAATGAAAAACTGTTTTTT.